This TCR beta chain was captured in a study of OX40 agonist ivuxolimab in advanced cancers. Study-wide context: A male proportion of approximately 83% was recorded, with mean age around 60 years and range about 23 to 80. Previous treatment with anti-PD-1, anti-PD-L1 or anti-CTLA-4 therapy was allowed; approximately 40% had received some.

A remark on this clone: What it binds is unknown.

General study findings and limits: At 0.1 to 3.0 mg/kg, clonal expansion of CD4+ and CD8+ blood T cells had occurred by week 6.

Trimming left V 6 bases short and J 2 bases short, with 13 bases between. This CDR3 is 14 amino acids long. Germline V CDR1 and CDR2: SNHLY, FYNNEI. Using immunoSEQ multiplex PCR, the repertoire was profiled, and TCRdb retains in-frame clones only, with some absent. In the table there are around 53,000 clones, 86% of which are singletons. The chain uses TRBV2 and TRBJ2-5; perhaps TRBD1 as D (7 bases). Sequenced material: CD4+ or CD8+ T cells sorted from blood, taken in a trial of the OX40 agonist ivuxolimab. This sequence originates from an adult with an advanced solid tumor such as melanoma, head and neck, liver or kidney cancer. The CDR3 reads CASREGQTQETQYF. In DNA, the CDR3 is TGTGCCAGCAGGGAGGGACAGACACAAGAGACCCAGTACTTC.